This T cell receptor beta chain was sequenced during a study of type 1 regulatory T cells. Study-wide background: T-allo10 is a Tr1-enriched, alloantigen-specific CD4 T cell product made in vitro.

CDR3 length equals 15 residues. Unmatched junction bases numbered 6, after V lost 2 bases and J lost 4 bases. Germline CDR1 reads SQVTM; CDR2 reads ANQGSEA. MiXCR, run by TCRdb on the reads, gives a single entry per CDR3 protein. The table records approximately 100,000 distinct CDR3 sequences, 31% of them present only once. This chain connects TRBV29-1 to TRBJ2-5; 11 bases are shared with TRBD2. The specimen sequenced was CD4+ T cells, either the whole sample or a sorted fraction (not recorded which). This sequence originates from a human donor in good health. The CDR3 nucleotides are TGCAGCGTTGAAAAGAGCCTAGCGGGAGGAGAGACCCAGTACTTC. Translated: CSVEKSLAGGETQYF.